A selection of T cell receptor beta chains follows, all from one sample in a study of blood T cell repertoires in COVID-19. The data were produced by immunoSEQ multiplex PCR, yet TCRdb's version contains in-frame clones alone and is incomplete. The data contain over 150,000 clones, roughly 84% of them singletons. The specimen was peripheral blood. These receptors were taken from a woman aged 55-69 years with COVID-19, enrolled during active disease. CDR3s include the opening cysteine and the closing phenylalanine or tryptophan. The D gene is left open where the match is weak. The listing skips clone size in some rows; elsewhere it reads once, few, many or a size class.

v_call	j_call	d_call	clone_size	cdr3_nt	cdr3_aa
TRBV27	TRBJ1-1	-	-	TGTGCCAGCAGTCTGGGGGGACGAGGAGAAGCTTTCTTT	CASSLGGRGEAFF
TRBV3-1/TRBV3-2	TRBJ1-3	-	many	TGTGCCAGCAGCCAAGGTAGGGGCGGCGGAAACACCATATATTTT	CASSQGRGGGNTIYF
TRBV19	TRBJ2-3	-	-	TGTGCCAGTAGGGGGACTTCCCGCCCCTTAGATACGCAGTATTTT	CASRGTSRPLDTQYF
TRBV5-1	TRBJ2-4	TRBD1	-	TGCGCCAGCAGCTTCGGGGACAGTCAAAACATTCAGTACTTC	CASSFGDSQNIQYF
TRBV11-3	TRBJ2-5	-	once	TGTGCCAGCAGCACGGACCAAGAGACCCAGTACTTC	CASSTDQETQYF
TRBV18	TRBJ2-7	TRBD1	-	TGTGCCAGCTCCTCCGGGACAGGGGCCTACGAGCAGTACTTC	CASSSGTGAYEQYF
TRBV10-3	TRBJ1-3	-	-	TGTGCCATCAGTGAACAGCGGGGCAGCACCATATATTTT	CAISEQRGSTIYF
TRBV4-2	TRBJ2-1	TRBD2	-	TGTGCCAGCAGCCTAGACTTAGCGGGGTACAATGAGCAGTTCTTC	CASSLDLAGYNEQFF
TRBV6-4	TRBJ1-1	-	-	TGTGCCAGCAGTGACTCGAGTCTAGGCACTGAAGCTTTCTTT	CASSDSSLGTEAFF
TRBV28	TRBJ1-5	-	-	TGTGCCAGCAGTGCGACAGCGGGGAATCAGCCCCAGCATTTT	CASSATAGNQPQHF
TRBV7-2	TRBJ1-2	-	-	TGTGCCAGCAGCTACGCGGGGACCAACTATGGCTACACCTTC	CASSYAGTNYGYTF
TRBV5-1	TRBJ2-5	TRBD2	-	TGCGCCAGCAGCTTGGAGCTAGCGGGGGAGACCCAGTACTTC	CASSLELAGETQYF
TRBV6-1	TRBJ2-1	-	-	TGTGCCAGCAGTGGGTCGGCAGGCAGCTCCTACAATGAGCAGTTCTTC	CASSGSAGSSYNEQFF
TRBV3-1/TRBV3-2	TRBJ2-7	-	once	TGTGCCAGCAGCCGGACCAGGGATTACGAGCAGTACTTC	CASSRTRDYEQYF
TRBV19	TRBJ1-1	TRBD1	few	TGTGCCAGTACCGAGACAGGGGGCGCGGGTGAAGCTTTCTTT	CASTETGGAGEAFF
TRBV29-1	TRBJ2-7	TRBD2	-	TGCAGCGTCACCGGGACTAGCTACGAGCAGTACTTC	CSVTGTSYEQYF
TRBV25-1	TRBJ2-1	-	-	TGTGCCAGCAGTGAGCGGGCCACCTACAATGAGCAGTTCTTC	CASSERATYNEQFF